This TCR beta chain was identified during a study of blood T cell repertoires in COVID-19. Libraries were prepared by immunoSEQ multiplex PCR; TCRdb keeps only in-frame clonotypes and omits some of them. This table has approximately 140,000 clones, over 65% appearing once. Germline V gives CDR1 LGHDT, CDR2 YNNKEL (reference sequence). The CDR3 runs 13 residues. V was trimmed by 1 base and J by 8 bases, leaving 11 bases between them. Sample: peripheral blood. This TCR was recovered from a man between 65 and 85 years old with acute or convalescent COVID-19. The chain uses TRBV3-1 (or the pseudogene TRBV3-2) and TRBJ1-2, with D maybe TRBD1 (5 bases). The CDR3 spells CASSQAVAGGYTF. CDR3 sequence (DNA): TGTGCCAGCAGCCAAGCTGTTGCAGGGGGCTACACCTTC.